The clone carrying this T cell receptor (beta chain) was detected a few times. Its specificity is not known. The read ends 3 residues before the CDR3 terminus; that terminus is restored from the germline J gene. Donors gave roughly 4.5 to 9 ml heparinized peripheral whole blood. J lost 7 bases, V lost 2 bases, and 5 bases had no gene match. This CDR3 region has 15 residues. Germline V gene data show CDR1 as ENHRY and CDR2 as SYGVKD. The data belong to a study of T cell clonality in common variable immunodeficiency. The method was immunoSEQ multiplex PCR; TCRdb's version includes in-frame clones alone and lacks a portion of them. In total the sample includes tens of thousands of clones, none of them seen once. General study findings and limits: Shared TCRbeta clones were fewer between CVID subjects than controls. Reportedly, TCR beta sequences from common variable immunodeficiency showed fewer deletions and N-nucleotide insertions. T cell subpopulation sequencing would be needed to explain CVID clonality.

The receptor's source is a person between 18 and 75 years old in good health. The J gene is TRBJ1-6, the V gene TRBV10-3; the match to TRBD1 covers 7 bases. Specimen: peripheral blood mononuclear cells. CDR3 bases read: TGTGCCATCAGTGAGAACCGACAGGGAAATTCACCC. This encodes CAISENRQGNSP. The whole CDR3 region reads CAISENRQGNSPLHF.